This TCR beta chain was identified in a study of shared clonotypes between healthy human individuals. Per the germline V gene, CDR1 is MNHNS and CDR2 is SASEGT. This CDR3 spans 15 amino acids. The V gene lost 2 bases and the J gene lost 8 bases, with 18 bases spanning the gap. Deep-level assay runs were performed. Over several immunoSEQ plates, each subset's genomic DNA was distributed in even portions. Clones were read by immunoSEQ multiplex PCR, and TCRdb kept only the in-frame ones, dropping some. The sample has 450,000 to 600,000 clones; less than 85% are singletons. The donor cohort consisted entirely of Caucasian adults residing in Nashville, Tennessee.

Material for sequencing was PBMCs. V gene TRBV6-1 combines with J gene TRBJ1-2; D is perhaps TRBD1 (6 bases). The TCR comes from a woman in her 40s in good health. Some clones in this sample may be carry-over from other donors' samples. For the CDR3, the DNA is TGTGCCAGCAGTGAAATTTATCCGGGGGCCGGAGGCTACACCTTC. Translating it yields CASSEIYPGAGGYTF.